These 5 T cell receptor beta chains were all obtained from the same sample, sequenced in a study of blood T cell repertoires in COVID-19. Some clones are missing from TCRdb's copy, which holds only in-frame ones; the method was immunoSEQ multiplex PCR. The sample carries 70,000 or so clones, more than 75% recorded once. The sequencing sample was made of peripheral blood. Receptor source: a human donor in a cohort sampled during active COVID-19.

This sequence joins TRBV4-2 and TRBJ2-7; TRBD2 aligns across 7 bases. Per the germline V gene, CDR1 is LGHNA and CDR2 is YNFKEQ. This CDR3 is built from 15 residues. V trimming: 2 bases; J trimming: 3 bases; junction bases outside the gene matches: 7. In nucleotides, the CDR3 is TGTGCCAGCAGCCAACCCGGGACTACGAACTACGAGCAGTACTTC. Translation gives CASSQPGTTNYEQYF.

A few counts support this clone. The chain carries TRBV3-1 (or the pseudogene TRBV3-2) and TRBJ1-6; D not certain. Trimming cost V 1 base and J 7 bases, with 8 bases left between them. Germline V CDR1 and CDR2: LGHDT, YNNKEL (reference sequence). The CDR3 is 14 residues long. CDR3 residues: CASSQALRNSPLHF. CDR3 coding DNA: TGTGCCAGCAGCCAAGCGCTCAGAAATTCACCCCTCCACTTT.

The chain links TRBV4-1 to TRBJ2-6, with D possibly being TRBD2 (5 bases). Trimming shortened V by 2 bases and J by 2 bases, and 19 bases separated the two germline ends. Germline CDR1 is MGHRA and CDR2 is YSYEKL. CDR3 size: 19 residues. The CDR3 bases are TGCGCCAGCAGCCAAAATTGGCAGAGGGAAGCAACTGGGGCCAACGTCCTGACTTTC. It yields the protein CASSQNWQREATGANVLTF.

This clone has just one count. The V call is TRBV28, the J call TRBJ1-5; D gene ambiguous. The germline CDR1 and CDR2 sequences are MDHEN and SYDVKM. Trimming took 1 base from V and 7 from J, leaving 14 bases between them. The CDR3 totals 15 residues. CDR3 in amino acids: CASSLSGPRGQPQHF. CDR3 bases: TGTGCCAGCAGTTTATCCGGGCCACGGGGACAGCCCCAGCATTTT.

The genes are TRBV7-9 and TRBJ1-4, with a weak D call TRBD1 (5 bases). Germline loops: CDR1 SEHNR, CDR2 FQNEAQ (reference sequence). V lost 5 bases and J lost 4, with 14 bases in between. The CDR3 contains 15 residues. CDR3 region: CASSPQAQGNEKLFF. Written as DNA, the CDR3 is TGTGCCAGCAGCCCCCAAGCGCAGGGTAATGAAAAACTGTTTTTT. Complete variable domain (other parts from reference TRBV7-9 and TRBJ1-4): DTGVSQNPRHKITKRGQNVTFRCDPISEHNRLYWYRQTLGQGPEFLTYFQNEAQLEKSRLLSDRFSAERPKGSFSTLEIQRTEQGDSAMYLCASSPQAQGNEKLFFGSGTQLSVL.